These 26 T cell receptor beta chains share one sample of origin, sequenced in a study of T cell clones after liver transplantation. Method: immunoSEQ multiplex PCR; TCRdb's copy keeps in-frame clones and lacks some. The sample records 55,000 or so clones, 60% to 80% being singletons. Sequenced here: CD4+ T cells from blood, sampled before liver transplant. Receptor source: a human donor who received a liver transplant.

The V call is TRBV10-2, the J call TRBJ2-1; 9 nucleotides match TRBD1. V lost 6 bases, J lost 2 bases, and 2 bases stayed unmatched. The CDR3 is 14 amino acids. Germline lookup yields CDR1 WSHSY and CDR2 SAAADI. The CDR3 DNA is TGCGCCAGCAGGGGGACAGGGACCTACAATGAGCAGTTCTTC. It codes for CASRGTGTYNEQFF.

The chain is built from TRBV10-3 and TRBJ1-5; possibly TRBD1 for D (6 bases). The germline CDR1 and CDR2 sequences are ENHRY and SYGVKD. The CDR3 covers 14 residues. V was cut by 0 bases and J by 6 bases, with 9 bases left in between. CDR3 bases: TGTGCCATCAGTGAGTCAGACAGGACTCAGCCCCAGCATTTT. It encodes CAISESDRTQPQHF.

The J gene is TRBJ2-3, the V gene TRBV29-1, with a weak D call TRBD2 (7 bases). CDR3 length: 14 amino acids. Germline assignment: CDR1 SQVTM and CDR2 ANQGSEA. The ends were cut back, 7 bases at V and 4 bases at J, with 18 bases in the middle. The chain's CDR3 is CSAGRGGGADTQYF. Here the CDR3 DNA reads TGCAGCGCCGGTCGGGGCGGGGGCGCAGATACGCAGTATTTT.

The CDR3 reads CASRDRERDGYTF. CDR3 nucleotide sequence: TGTGCCAGCAGGGACAGGGAAAGGGATGGCTACACCTTC. This chain connects TRBV6-1 to TRBJ1-2, with 8 positions matching TRBD1. The CDR3 sequence is 13 residues long. Germline assignment: CDR1 MNHNS and CDR2 SASEGT. Trimming cost V 6 bases and J 6 bases; bases outside gene matches: 6.

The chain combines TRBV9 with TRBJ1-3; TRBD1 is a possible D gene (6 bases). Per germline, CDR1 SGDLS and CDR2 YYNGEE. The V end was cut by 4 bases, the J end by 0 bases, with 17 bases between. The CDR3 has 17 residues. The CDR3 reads CASSPLTGVSSGNTIYF. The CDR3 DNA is TGTGCCAGCAGCCCATTGACAGGAGTCAGCTCTGGAAACACCATATATTTT.

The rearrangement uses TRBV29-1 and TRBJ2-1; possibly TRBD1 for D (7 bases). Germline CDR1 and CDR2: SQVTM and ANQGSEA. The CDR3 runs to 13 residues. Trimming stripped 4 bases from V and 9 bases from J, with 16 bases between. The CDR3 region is CSVGQGGGGEQFF. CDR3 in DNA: TGCAGCGTTGGGCAGGGGGGAGGTGGTGAGCAGTTCTTC.

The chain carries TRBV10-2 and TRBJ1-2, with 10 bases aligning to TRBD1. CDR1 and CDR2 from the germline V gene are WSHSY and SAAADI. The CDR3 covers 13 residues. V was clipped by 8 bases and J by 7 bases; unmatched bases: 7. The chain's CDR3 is CASRDRGLSGYTF. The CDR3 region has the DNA TGCGCCAGCCGGGACAGGGGACTAAGTGGCTACACCTTC.

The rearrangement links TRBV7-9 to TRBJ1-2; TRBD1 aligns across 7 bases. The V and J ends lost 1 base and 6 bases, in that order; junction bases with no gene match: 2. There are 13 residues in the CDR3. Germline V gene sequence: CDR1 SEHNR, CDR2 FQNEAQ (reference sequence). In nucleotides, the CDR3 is TGTGCCAGCAGCTTAGAGACAGGGAATGGCTACACCTTC. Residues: CASSLETGNGYTF.

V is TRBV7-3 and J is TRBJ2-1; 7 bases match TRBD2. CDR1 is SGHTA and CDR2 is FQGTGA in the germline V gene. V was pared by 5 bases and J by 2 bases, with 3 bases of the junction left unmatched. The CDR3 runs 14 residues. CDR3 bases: TGTGCCAGCAGCACGGGACTACCCTACAATGAGCAGTTCTTC. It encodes CASSTGLPYNEQFF.

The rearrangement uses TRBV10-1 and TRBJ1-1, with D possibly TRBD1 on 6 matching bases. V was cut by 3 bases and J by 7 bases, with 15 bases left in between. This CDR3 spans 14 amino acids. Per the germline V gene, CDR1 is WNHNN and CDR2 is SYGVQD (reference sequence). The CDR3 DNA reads TGCGCCAGCAGTGAAGGGGGAAGAGTAGGTGAAGCTTTCTTT. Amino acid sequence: CASSEGGRVGEAFF.

The CDR3 sequence: CASRGRGGMNTEAFF. CDR3 coding DNA: TGTGCCAGCAGGGGCAGGGGAGGGATGAACACTGAAGCTTTCTTT. This sequence joins TRBV2 and TRBJ1-1; D is perhaps TRBD1 (6 bases). The V and J ends lost 6 bases and 0 bases respectively, with 14 bases between them. CDR3 length: 15 residues. CDR1 is SNHLY and CDR2 is FYNNEI in the germline V gene.

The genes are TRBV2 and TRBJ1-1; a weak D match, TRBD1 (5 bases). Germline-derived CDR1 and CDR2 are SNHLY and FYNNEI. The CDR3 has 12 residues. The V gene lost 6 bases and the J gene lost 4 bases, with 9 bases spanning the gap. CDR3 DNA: TGTGCCAGCAGGGGGCTCGGCACTGAAGCTTTCTTT. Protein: CASRGLGTEAFF.

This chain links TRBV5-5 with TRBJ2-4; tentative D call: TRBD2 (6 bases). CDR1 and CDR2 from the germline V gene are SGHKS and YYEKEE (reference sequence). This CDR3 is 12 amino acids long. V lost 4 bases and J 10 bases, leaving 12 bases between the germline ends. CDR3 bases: TGTGCCAGCAGCCCAACGGGGGAAATTCAGTACTTC. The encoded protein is CASSPTGEIQYF.

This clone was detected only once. The CDR3: CAWGGDANQPQHF. CDR3 nucleotide sequence: TGTGCCTGGGGAGGGGACGCCAATCAGCCCCAGCATTTT. The chain uses TRBV30 and TRBJ1-5; possible D gene TRBD1, 5 bases. V shed 5 bases and J shed 3 bases, with 11 bases lying between them. CDR3 length: 13 residues. CDR1 is GTSNPN, CDR2 SVGIG, per germline (reference sequence).

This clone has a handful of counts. This chain's CDR3 is CASSPTSPSYNEQFF. The CDR3 DNA follows: TGTGCCAGCAGTCCGACTAGCCCCTCCTACAATGAGCAGTTCTTC. This sequence joins TRBV5-6 and TRBJ2-1; 7 bases are a match to TRBD2. The CDR3 runs to 15 residues. J was trimmed by 0 bases and V by 5 bases; bases with no gene match: 5. Germline loops: CDR1 SGHDT, CDR2 YYEEEE.

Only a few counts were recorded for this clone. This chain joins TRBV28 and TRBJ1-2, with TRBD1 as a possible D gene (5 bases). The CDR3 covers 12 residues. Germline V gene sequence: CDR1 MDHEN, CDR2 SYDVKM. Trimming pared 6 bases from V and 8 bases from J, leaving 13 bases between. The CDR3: CASSLTGGGYTF. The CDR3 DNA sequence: TGTGCCAGCAGCTTAACAGGAGGGGGCTACACCTTC.

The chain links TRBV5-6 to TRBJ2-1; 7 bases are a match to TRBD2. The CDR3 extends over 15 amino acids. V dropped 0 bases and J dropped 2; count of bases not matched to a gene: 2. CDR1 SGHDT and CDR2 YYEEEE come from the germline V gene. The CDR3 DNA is TGTGCCAGCAGCTTGGTGCTAGCGGCCTACAATGAGCAGTTCTTC. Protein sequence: CASSLVLAAYNEQFF.

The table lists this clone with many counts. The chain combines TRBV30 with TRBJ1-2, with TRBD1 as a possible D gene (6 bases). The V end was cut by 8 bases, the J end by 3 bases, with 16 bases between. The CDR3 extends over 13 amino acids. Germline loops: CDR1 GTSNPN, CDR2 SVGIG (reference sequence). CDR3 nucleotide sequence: TGTGCCGGGCATAGGGGGTTCGACTATGGCTACACCTTC. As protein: CAGHRGFDYGYTF.

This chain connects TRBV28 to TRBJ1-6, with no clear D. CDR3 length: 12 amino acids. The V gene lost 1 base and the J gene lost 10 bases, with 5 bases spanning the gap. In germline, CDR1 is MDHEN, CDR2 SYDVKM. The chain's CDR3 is CASSLLASPLHF. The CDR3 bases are TGTGCCAGCAGTTTATTAGCGTCACCCCTCCACTTT.

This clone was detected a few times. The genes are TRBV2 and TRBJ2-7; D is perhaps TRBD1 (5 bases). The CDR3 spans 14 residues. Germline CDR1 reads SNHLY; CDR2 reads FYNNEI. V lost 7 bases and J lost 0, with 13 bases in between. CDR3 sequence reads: CASIGQGLSYEQYF. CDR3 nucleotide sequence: TGTGCCAGCATTGGGCAGGGCCTCTCCTACGAGCAGTACTTC.

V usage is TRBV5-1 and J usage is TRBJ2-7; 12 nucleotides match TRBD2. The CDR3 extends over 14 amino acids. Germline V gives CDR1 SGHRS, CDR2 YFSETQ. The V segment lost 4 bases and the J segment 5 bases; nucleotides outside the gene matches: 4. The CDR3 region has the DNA TGCGCCAGCAGCAGCGGACTAGCGGGGAACGAGCAGTACTTC. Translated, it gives CASSSGLAGNEQYF.

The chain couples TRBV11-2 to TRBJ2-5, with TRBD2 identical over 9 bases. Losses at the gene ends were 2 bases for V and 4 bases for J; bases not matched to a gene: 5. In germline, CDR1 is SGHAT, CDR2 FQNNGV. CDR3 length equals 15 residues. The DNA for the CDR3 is TGTGCCAGCAGCTTATGGGCGGGGGGGCCAGAGACCCAGTACTTC. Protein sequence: CASSLWAGGPETQYF.

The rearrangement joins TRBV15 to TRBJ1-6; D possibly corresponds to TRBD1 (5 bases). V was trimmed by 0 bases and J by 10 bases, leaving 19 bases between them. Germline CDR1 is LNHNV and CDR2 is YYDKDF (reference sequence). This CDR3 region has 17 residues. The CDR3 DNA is TGTGCCACCAGCAGAGATTGGGGCCTTTTCGGAAAATCACCCCTCCACTTT. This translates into CATSRDWGLFGKSPLHF.

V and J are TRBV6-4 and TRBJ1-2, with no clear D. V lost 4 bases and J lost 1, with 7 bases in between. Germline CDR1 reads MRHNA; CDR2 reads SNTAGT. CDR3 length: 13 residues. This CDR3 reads CASSANSNYGYTF. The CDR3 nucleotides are TGTGCCAGCAGTGCGAACAGTAACTATGGCTACACCTTC.

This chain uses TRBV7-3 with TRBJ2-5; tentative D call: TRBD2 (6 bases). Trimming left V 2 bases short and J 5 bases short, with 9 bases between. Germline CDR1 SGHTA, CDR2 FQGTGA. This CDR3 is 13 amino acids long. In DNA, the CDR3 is TGTGCCAGCAGCTTAGCGGGGTGGGAGACCCAGTACTTC. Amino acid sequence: CASSLAGWETQYF.

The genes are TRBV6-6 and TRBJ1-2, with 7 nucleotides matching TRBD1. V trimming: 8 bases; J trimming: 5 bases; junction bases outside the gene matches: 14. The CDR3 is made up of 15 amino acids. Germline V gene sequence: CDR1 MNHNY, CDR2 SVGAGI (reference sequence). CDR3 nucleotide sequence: TGTGCCAGCCACCAGCGAGGGGGCGTAAAGTATGGCTACACCTTC. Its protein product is CASHQRGGVKYGYTF.